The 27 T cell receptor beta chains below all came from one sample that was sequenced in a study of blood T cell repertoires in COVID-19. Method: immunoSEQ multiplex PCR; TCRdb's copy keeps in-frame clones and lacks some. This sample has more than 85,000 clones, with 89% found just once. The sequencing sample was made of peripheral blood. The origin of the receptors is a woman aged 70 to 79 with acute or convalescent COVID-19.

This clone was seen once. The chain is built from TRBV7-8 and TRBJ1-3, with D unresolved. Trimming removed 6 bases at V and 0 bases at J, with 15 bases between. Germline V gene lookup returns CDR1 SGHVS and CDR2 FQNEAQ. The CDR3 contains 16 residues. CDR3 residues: CASSYRNPGSGNTIYF. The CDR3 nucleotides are TGTGCCAGCAGTTACCGGAACCCGGGCTCTGGAAACACCATATATTTT.

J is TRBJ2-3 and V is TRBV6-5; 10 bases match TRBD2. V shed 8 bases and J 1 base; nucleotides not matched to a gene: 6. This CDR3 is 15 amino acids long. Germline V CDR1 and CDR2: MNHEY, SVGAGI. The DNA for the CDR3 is TGTGCCAGCGGAAGGCTAGCGGGGGGCACAGATACGCAGTATTTT. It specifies CASGRLAGGTDTQYF.

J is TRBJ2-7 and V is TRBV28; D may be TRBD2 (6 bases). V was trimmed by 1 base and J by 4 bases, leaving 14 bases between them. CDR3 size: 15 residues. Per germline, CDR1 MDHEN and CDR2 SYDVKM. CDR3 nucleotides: TGTGCCAGCAGTTTATTTCGGGGGTCCTCTTACGAGCAGTACTTC. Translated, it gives CASSLFRGSSYEQYF.

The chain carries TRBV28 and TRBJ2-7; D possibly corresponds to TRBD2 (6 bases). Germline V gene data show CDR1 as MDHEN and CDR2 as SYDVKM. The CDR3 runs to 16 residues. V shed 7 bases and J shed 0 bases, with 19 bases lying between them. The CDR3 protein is CASTYLTSSTSYEQYF. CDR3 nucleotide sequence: TGTGCCAGCACCTACCTGACTAGTTCTACCTCCTACGAGCAGTACTTC. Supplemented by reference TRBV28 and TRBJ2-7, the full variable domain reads DVKVTQSSRYLVKRTGEKVFLECVQDMDHENMFWYRQDPGLGLRLIYFSYDVKMKEKGDIPEGYSVSREKKERFSLILESASTNQTSMYLCASTYLTSSTSYEQYFGPGTRLTVT.

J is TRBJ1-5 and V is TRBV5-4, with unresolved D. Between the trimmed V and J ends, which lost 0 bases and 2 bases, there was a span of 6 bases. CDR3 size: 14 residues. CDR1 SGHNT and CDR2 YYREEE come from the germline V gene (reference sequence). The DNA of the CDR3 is TGTGCCAGCAGCTTGGCCCCTCGCAATCAGCCCCAGCATTTT. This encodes CASSLAPRNQPQHF.

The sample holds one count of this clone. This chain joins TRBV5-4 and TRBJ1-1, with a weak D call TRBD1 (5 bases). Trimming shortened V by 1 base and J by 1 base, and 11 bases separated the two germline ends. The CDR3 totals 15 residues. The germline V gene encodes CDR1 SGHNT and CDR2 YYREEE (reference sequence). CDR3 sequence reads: CASSLKVQENTEAFF. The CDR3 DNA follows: TGTGCCAGCAGCTTGAAGGTACAGGAGAACACTGAAGCTTTCTTT.

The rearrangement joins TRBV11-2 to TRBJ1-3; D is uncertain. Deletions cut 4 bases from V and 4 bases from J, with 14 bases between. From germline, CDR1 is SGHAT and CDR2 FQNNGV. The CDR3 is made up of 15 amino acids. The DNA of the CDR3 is TGTGCCAGCAGCTCTGGGTCCCAGGCAGGAAACACCATATATTTT. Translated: CASSSGSQAGNTIYF.

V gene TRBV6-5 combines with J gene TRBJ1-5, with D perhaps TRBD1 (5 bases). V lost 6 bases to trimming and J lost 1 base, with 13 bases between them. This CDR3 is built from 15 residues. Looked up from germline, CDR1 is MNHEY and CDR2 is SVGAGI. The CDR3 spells CASSLSGLSNQPQHF. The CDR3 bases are TGTGCCAGCAGCCTATCAGGGCTGAGCAATCAGCCCCAGCATTTT.

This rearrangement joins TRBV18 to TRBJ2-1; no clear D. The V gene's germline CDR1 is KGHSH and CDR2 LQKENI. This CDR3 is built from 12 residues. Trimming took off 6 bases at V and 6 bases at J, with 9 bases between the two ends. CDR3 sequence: CASSQQSNEQFF. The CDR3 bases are TGTGCCAGCTCCCAACAGAGCAATGAGCAGTTCTTC.

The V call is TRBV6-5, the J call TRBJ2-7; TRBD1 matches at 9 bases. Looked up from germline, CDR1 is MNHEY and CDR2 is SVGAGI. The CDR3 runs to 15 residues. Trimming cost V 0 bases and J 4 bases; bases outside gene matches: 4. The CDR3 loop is CASSYSGQGVYEQYF. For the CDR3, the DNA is TGTGCCAGCAGTTACTCGGGACAGGGTGTTTACGAGCAGTACTTC.

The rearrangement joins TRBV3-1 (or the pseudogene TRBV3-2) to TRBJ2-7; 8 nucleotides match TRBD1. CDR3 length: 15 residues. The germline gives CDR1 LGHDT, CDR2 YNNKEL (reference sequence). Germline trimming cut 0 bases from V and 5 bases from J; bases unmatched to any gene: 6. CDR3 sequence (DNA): TGTGCCAGCAGCCAAGAAGGACAGGGACCCGACGAGCAGTACTTC. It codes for CASSQEGQGPDEQYF.

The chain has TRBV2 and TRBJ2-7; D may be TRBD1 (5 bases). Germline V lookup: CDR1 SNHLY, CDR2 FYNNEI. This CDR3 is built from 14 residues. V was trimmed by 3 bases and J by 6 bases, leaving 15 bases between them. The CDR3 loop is CASSDPSRTPEQYV. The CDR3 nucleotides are TGTGCCAGCAGTGACCCTTCGCGGACACCCGAGCAGTACGTC.

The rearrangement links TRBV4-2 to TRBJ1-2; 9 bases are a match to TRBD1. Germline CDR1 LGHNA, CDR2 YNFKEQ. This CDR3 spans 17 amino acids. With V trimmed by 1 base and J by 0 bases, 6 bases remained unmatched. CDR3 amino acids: CASSQGGGTGSNYGYTF. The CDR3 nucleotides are TGTGCCAGCAGCCAAGGGGGCGGGACAGGGTCTAACTATGGCTACACCTTC.

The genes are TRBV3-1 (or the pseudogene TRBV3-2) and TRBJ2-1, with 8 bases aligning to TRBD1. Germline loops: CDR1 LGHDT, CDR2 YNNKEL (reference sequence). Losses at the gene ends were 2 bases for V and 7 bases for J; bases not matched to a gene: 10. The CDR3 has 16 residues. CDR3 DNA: TGTGCCAGCAGCCAAAGGACAGGGTTAGGTACTAATGAGCAGTTCTTC. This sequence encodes CASSQRTGLGTNEQFF.

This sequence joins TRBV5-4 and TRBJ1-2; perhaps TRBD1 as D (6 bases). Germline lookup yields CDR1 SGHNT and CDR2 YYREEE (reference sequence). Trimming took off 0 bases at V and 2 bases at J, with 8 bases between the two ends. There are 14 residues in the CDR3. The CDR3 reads CASSLVQGNYGYTF. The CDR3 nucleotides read TGTGCCAGCAGCTTGGTTCAGGGGAACTATGGCTACACCTTC.

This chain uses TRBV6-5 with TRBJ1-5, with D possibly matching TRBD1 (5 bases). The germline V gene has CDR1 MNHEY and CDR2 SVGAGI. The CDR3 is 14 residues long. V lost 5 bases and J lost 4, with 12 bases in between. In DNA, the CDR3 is TGTGCCAGCAGTCGGCGGGGGTTTAATCAGCCCCAGCATTTT. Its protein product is CASSRRGFNQPQHF.

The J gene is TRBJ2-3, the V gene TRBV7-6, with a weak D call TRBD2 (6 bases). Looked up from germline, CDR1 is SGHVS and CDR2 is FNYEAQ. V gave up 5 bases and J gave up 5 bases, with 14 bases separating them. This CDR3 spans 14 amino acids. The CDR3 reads CASSRGLAGDTQYF. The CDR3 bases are TGTGCCAGCAGCCGGGGACTGGCGGGAGATACGCAGTATTTT.

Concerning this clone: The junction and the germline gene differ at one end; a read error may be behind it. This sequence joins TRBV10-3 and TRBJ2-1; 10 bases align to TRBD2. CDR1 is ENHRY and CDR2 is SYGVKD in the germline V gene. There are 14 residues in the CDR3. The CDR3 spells CAINERGGWNEQFF. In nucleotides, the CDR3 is TGTGCCATCAATGAGCGGGGGGGGTGGAATGAGCAGTTCTTC.

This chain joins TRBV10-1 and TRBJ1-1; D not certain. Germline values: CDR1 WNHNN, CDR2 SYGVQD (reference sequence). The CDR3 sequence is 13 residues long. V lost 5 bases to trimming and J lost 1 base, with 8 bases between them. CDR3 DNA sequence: TGCGCCAGCAGTACTCAGGCGAACACTGAAGCTTTCTTT. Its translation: CASSTQANTEAFF.

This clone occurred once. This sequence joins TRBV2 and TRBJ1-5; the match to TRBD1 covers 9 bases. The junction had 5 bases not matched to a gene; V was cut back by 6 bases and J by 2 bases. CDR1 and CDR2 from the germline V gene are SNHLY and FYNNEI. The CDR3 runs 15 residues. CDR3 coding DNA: TGTGCCAGCAGGGGACAGGGTATTGGCAATCAGCCCCAGCATTTT. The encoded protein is CASRGQGIGNQPQHF.

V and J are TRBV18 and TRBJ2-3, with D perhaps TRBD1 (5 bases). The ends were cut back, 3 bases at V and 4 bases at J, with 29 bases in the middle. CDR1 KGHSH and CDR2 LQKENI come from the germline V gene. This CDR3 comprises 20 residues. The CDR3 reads CASSPGRLQDILSGADTQYF. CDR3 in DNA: TGTGCCAGCTCACCGGGAAGGTTACAGGATATCCTTAGTGGGGCAGATACGCAGTATTTT.

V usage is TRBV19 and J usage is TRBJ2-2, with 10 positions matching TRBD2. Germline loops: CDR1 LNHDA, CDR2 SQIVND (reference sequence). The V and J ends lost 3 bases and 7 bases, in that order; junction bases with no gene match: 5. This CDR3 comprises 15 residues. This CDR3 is CASSILVAGGGELFF. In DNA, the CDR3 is TGTGCCAGTAGTATCTTGGTAGCGGGGGGCGGGGAGCTGTTTTTT.

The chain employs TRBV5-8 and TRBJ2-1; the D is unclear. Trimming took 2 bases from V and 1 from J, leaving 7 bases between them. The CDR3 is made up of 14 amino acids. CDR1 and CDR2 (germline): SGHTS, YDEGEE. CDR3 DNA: TGTGCCAGCAGCTTCATCTATTCCTACAATGAGCAGTTCTTC. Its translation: CASSFIYSYNEQFF.

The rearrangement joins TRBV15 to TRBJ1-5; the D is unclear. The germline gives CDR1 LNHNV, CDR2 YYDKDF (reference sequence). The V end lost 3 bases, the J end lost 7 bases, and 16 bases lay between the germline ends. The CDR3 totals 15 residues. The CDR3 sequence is CATSSGQRVSQPQHF. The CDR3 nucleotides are TGTGCCACCAGCAGCGGGCAGAGGGTCTCGCAGCCCCAGCATTTT.

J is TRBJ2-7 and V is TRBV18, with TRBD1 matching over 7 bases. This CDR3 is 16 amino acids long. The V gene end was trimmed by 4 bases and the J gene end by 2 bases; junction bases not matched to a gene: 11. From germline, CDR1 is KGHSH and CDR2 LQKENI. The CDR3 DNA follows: TGTGCCAGCTCACACCAACCACACGGGACAGCCTACGAGCAGTACTTC. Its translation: CASSHQPHGTAYEQYF.

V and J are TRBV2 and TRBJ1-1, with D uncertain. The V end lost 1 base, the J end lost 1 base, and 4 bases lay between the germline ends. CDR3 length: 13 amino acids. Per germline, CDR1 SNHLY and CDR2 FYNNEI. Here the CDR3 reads CASSEERNTEAFF. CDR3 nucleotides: TGTGCCAGCAGTGAAGAGAGGAACACTGAAGCTTTCTTT.

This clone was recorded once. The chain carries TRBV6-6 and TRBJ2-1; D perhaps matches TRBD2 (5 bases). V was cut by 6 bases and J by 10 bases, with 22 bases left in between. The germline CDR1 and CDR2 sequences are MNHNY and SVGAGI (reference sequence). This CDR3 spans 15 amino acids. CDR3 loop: CASRGSDRGSGEQFF. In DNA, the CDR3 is TGTGCCAGCAGGGGTAGCGATCGAGGGTCGGGAGAGCAGTTCTTC.